Listed here are 4 T cell receptor beta chains from one sample, sequenced in a study of cytomegalovirus exposure and HLA in healthy donors. 60 Vbeta and 13 Jbeta primers were used in PCR. Measured with immunoSEQ multiplex PCR; TCRdb has only the in-frame clones, and not every one. The table has 200,000 to 300,000 clones, about 80% seen once. Material: PBMCs. The receptors derive from a woman aged 40-49 years in good health and CMV-seropositive.

This clone was picked up one time. The gene calls are TRBV6-5 and TRBJ2-5, with TRBD2 as a possible D gene (5 bases). Looked up from germline, CDR1 is MNHEY and CDR2 is SVGAGI. This CDR3 is 14 amino acids long. Trimming took off 5 bases at V and 1 base at J, with 11 bases between the two ends. The CDR3 nucleotides read TGTGCCAGCAGTCTTTCGGGGAGCCAAGAGACCCAGTACTTC. This translates into CASSLSGSQETQYF.

V is TRBV5-1 and J is TRBJ1-4; TRBD1 might be the D (6 bases). The V end was cut by 5 bases, the J end by 4 bases, with 12 bases between. The CDR3 runs to 14 residues. Germline loops: CDR1 SGHRS, CDR2 YFSETQ. The CDR3 sequence: CASSTGGINEKLFF. DNA of the CDR3: TGCGCCAGCAGTACTGGGGGCATTAATGAAAAACTGTTTTTT.

The chain uses TRBV14 and TRBJ2-1; 10 bases match TRBD2. CDR1 is SGHDN and CDR2 is FVKESK in the germline V gene. Trimming removed 5 bases from V and 5 bases from J; junction bases left unmatched: 9. The CDR3 runs 16 residues. CDR3 DNA sequence: TGTGCCAGCAGCTATCGTCGACTAGCGGGTGACAATGAGCAGTTCTTC. It is translated as CASSYRRLAGDNEQFF.

The chain is built from TRBV15 and TRBJ1-2; 8 nucleotides match TRBD1. The germline gives CDR1 LNHNV, CDR2 YYDKDF (reference sequence). The trim removed 1 base at V and 6 bases at J, leaving 16 bases unmatched. This CDR3 comprises 18 residues. The CDR3 DNA reads TGTGCCACCAGCAGAGTTTTGGGACAGGCACCTCGGAGAGATGGCTACACCTTC. Translation: CATSRVLGQAPRRDGYTF.